This passage covers 15 T cell receptor beta chains from one sample sequenced in a study of shared clonotypes between healthy human individuals. Naive CD8 cells lacked CD45RO and underwent positive selection for CCR7, leaving out terminally differentiated effector memory CD45RA+ cells. Only in-frame clones appear in the TCRdb table, and some are missing; sequencing was by immunoSEQ multiplex PCR. The sample consists of about 700,000 clones, 92% of them appearing once. Sequencing was carried out using naive CD8+ T cells sorted from blood. The receptors originated from a man aged 30 to 45 in good health.

This chain links TRBV7-8 with TRBJ2-7, with 10 bases aligning to TRBD2. Germline trimming cut 3 bases from V and 1 base from J; bases unmatched to any gene: 6. Germline V gene lookup returns CDR1 SGHVS and CDR2 FQNEAQ. The CDR3 sequence is 16 residues long. In DNA form, the CDR3 reads TGTGCCAGCAGCTTCGGTCGGACTAGCGGTTCCTACGAGCAGTACTTC. This translates into CASSFGRTSGSYEQYF. The full variable domain, with the rest looked up from reference TRBV7-8 and TRBJ2-7, is GAGVSQSPRYKVAKRGQDVALRCDPISGHVSLFWYQQALGQGPEFLTYFQNEAQLDKSGLPSDRFFAERPEGSVSTLKIQRTQQEDSAVYLCASSFGRTSGSYEQYFGPGTRLTVT.

The rearrangement joins TRBV18 to TRBJ2-1, with D unresolved. The CDR3 covers 16 residues. V shed 3 bases and J shed 0 bases, with 12 bases lying between them. The germline gives CDR1 KGHSH, CDR2 LQKENI. The CDR3: CASSPLLTVSYNEQFF. As DNA, the CDR3 is TGTGCCAGCTCACCCCTCTTGACGGTCTCCTACAATGAGCAGTTCTTC. Using reference TRBV18 and TRBJ2-1 for the parts outside the CDR3, the full variable domain is NAGVMQNPRHLVRRRGQEARLRCSPMKGHSHVYWYRQLPEEGLKFMVYLQKENIIDESGMPKERFSAEFPKEGPSILRIQQVVRGDSAAYFCASSPLLTVSYNEQFFGPGTRLTVL.

The J gene is TRBJ2-7, the V gene TRBV4-1; D is ambiguous. CDR1 and CDR2 (germline): MGHRA, YSYEKL. The CDR3 consists of 14 residues. With 4 bases removed from V and 0 bases from J, the gap between germline ends came to 10 bases. CDR3 nucleotide sequence: TGCGCCAGCAGCCCGAATTGGGGCTCCTACGAGCAGTACTTC. It specifies CASSPNWGSYEQYF.

The genes are TRBV5-5 and TRBJ1-1; D not certain. Germline values: CDR1 SGHKS, CDR2 YYEKEE (reference sequence). V was cut by 3 bases and J by 1 base, with 10 bases left in between. This CDR3 contains 14 residues. CDR3 coding DNA: TGTGCCAGCAGCTATGAGCACGGGAACACTGAAGCTTTCTTT. As protein: CASSYEHGNTEAFF.

This chain joins TRBV27 and TRBJ2-5; D is undetermined. In germline, CDR1 is MNHEY, CDR2 SMNVEV (reference sequence). Trimming stripped 3 bases from V and 2 bases from J, with 10 bases between. This CDR3 spans 14 amino acids. The CDR3 here is CASSFIGSQETQYF. The CDR3 bases are TGTGCCAGCAGTTTTATAGGTTCTCAAGAGACCCAGTACTTC.

The chain couples TRBV5-1 to TRBJ2-7; perhaps TRBD2 as D (6 bases). The V gene's germline CDR1 is SGHRS and CDR2 YFSETQ. The CDR3 contains 13 residues. V was pared by 0 bases and J by 4 bases, with 8 bases between. For the CDR3, the DNA is TGCGCCAGCAGCTTGGAAGGGACTTACGAGCAGTACTTC. It codes for CASSLEGTYEQYF.

The chain combines TRBV19 with TRBJ2-1; tentative D call: TRBD1 (6 bases). The CDR3 extends over 15 amino acids. The V gene's germline CDR1 is LNHDA and CDR2 SQIVND (reference sequence). The germline V and J ends were trimmed by 4 bases and 2 bases, with 12 bases remaining between them. The CDR3 is CASSTQGTPYNEQFF. CDR3 nucleotides: TGTGCCAGTAGTACACAGGGTACTCCCTACAATGAGCAGTTCTTC.

DNA of the CDR3: TGTGCCAGCAGCTTACCCCAGGTAGGGGGTTACGAGCAGTACTTC. This translates into CASSLPQVGGYEQYF. The rearrangement uses TRBV7-9 and TRBJ2-7; D may be TRBD1 (6 bases). The germline V and J ends were trimmed by 2 bases and 4 bases, with 15 bases remaining between them. CDR1 is SEHNR, CDR2 FQNEAQ, per germline (reference sequence). This CDR3 has 15 amino acids.

The V call is TRBV4-3, the J call TRBJ1-1; D remains unclear. V was shortened by 1 base and J by 3 bases, with 3 bases between the two germline ends. Germline V CDR1 and CDR2: LGHNA, YSLEER. This CDR3 has 12 amino acids. CDR3 in amino acids: CASSQGHTEAFF. CDR3 nucleotide sequence: TGCGCCAGCAGCCAAGGGCACACTGAAGCTTTCTTT.

The chain uses TRBV7-9 and TRBJ2-2; a weak D match, TRBD2 (6 bases). Trimming took off 3 bases at V and 2 bases at J, with 13 bases between the two ends. The CDR3 covers 16 residues. CDR1 SEHNR and CDR2 FQNEAQ come from the germline V gene (reference sequence). The DNA for the CDR3 is TGTGCCAGCAGCTTGTACTGGCGGGGTAACACCGGGGAGCTGTTTTTT. Its translation: CASSLYWRGNTGELFF.

This clone was counted a single time. This chain uses TRBV7-9 with TRBJ1-3, with D perhaps TRBD1 (5 bases). The germline CDR1 and CDR2 sequences are SEHNR and FQNEAQ (reference sequence). This CDR3 spans 19 amino acids. V dropped 5 bases and J dropped 2 bases, with 25 bases sitting between them. The CDR3 region is CASSRFGREFGGTGNTIYF. The CDR3, as DNA: TGTGCCAGCAGCCGCTTTGGCAGGGAGTTTGGTGGGACTGGAAACACCATATATTTT.

The table lists this clone with a count of one. J is TRBJ1-2 and V is TRBV5-4; the match to TRBD1 covers 7 bases. The CDR3 length is 14 residues. In germline, CDR1 is SGHNT, CDR2 YYREEE (reference sequence). Losses at the gene ends were 5 bases for V and 3 bases for J; bases not matched to a gene: 7. CDR3 DNA sequence: TGTGCCAGCAGGGACGTTGGGACAGACTATGGCTACACCTTC. It codes for CASRDVGTDYGYTF.

V and J are TRBV28 and TRBJ2-4; D call uncertain. Deletions cut 5 bases from V and 7 bases from J, with 6 bases between. The CDR3 runs to 11 residues. From germline, CDR1 is MDHEN and CDR2 SYDVKM. The CDR3 spells CASSPLNIQYF. The CDR3 region has the DNA TGTGCCAGCAGTCCCCTGAACATTCAGTACTTC.

The chain couples TRBV5-8 to TRBJ2-1, with 8 bases identical to TRBD1. The CDR3 length is 18 residues. CDR1 is SGHTS, CDR2 YDEGEE, per germline. V shed 0 bases, J shed 0 bases, and the junction held 8 bases outside the gene matches. The CDR3 reads CASSLGGTGRSSYNEQFF. CDR3 coding DNA: TGTGCCAGCAGCTTGGGCGGGACAGGCCGAAGCTCCTACAATGAGCAGTTCTTC.

The chain links TRBV6-6 to TRBJ1-5; 11 positions agree with TRBD1. Per germline, CDR1 MNHNY and CDR2 SVGAGI (reference sequence). The CDR3 spans 16 residues. The junction had 9 bases not matched to a gene; V was cut back by 6 bases and J by 5 bases. The CDR3 here is CASSDRDRGADQPQHF. The CDR3, as DNA: TGTGCCAGCAGCGACCGGGACAGGGGGGCGGATCAGCCCCAGCATTTT.